This is a list of T cell receptor beta chains from one sample in a study of blood T cell repertoires in COVID-19. Using immunoSEQ multiplex PCR, the repertoire was profiled, and TCRdb retains in-frame clones only, with some absent. The sample lists roughly 77,000 clones; just over 85% were seen once. The sequenced material came from peripheral blood. Receptor source: a human donor in a cohort sampled during active COVID-19. CDR3s include the opening cysteine and the closing phenylalanine or tryptophan. D genes are given only for firm matches. For some rows the clone size is stated as once, few or many, or as a class when expanded; others skip it.

TRBJ1-5 | . | TRBV19 | . | TGTGCCAGTAGTACAGGAGGAGGAGACAATCAGCCCCAGCATTTT | CASSTGGGDNQPQHF
TRBJ2-5 | . | TRBV11-3 | . | TGTGCCAGCAGCTTAAACAGCCAAGAGACCCAGTACTTC | CASSLNSQETQYF
TRBJ2-3 | . | TRBV5-1 | . | TGCGCCAGCAGCTTGGCCTCGACAGATACGCAGTATTTT | CASSLASTDTQYF
TRBJ2-7 | . | TRBV19 | . | TGTGCCAGTAGTATTAACGGAGCATACGAGCAGTACTTC | CASSINGAYEQYF
TRBJ1-6 | few | TRBV6-5 | TRBD1 | TGTGCCAGCAGTTACCTCGGGACAGGGCTGAATTCACCCCTCCACTTT | CASSYLGTGLNSPLHF
TRBJ1-5 | . | TRBV27 | TRBD1 | TGTGCCAGCTCATCCCAGGGGGCTTGGGGTCAGCCCCAGCATTTT | CASSSQGAWGQPQHF
TRBJ1-6 | . | TRBV30 | TRBD1 | TGTGCCTGGAATACCCGACAGGGGGTTTCACCCCTCCACTTT | CAWNTRQGVSPLHF
TRBJ1-6 | . | TRBV4-3 | . | TGCGCCAGCAGCCAAGGGCGGGATAATTCACCCCTCCACTTT | CASSQGRDNSPLHF
TRBJ2-4 | . | TRBV24-1 | . | TGTGCCACCAGTGACCCCTCGGAGGGCAGCAAAAACATTCAGTACTTC | CATSDPSEGSKNIQYF
TRBJ2-1 | . | TRBV28 | TRBD2 | TGTGCCAGCAGTTTATGGGTAGCGGGGGGGTTCGACAATGAGCAGTTCTTC | CASSLWVAGGFDNEQFF
TRBJ2-7 | . | TRBV9 | TRBD1 | TGTGCCAGCAGCGAGGGGACAGACTACGAGCAGTACTTC | CASSEGTDYEQYF
TRBJ1-6 | few | TRBV3-1/TRBV3-2 | . | TGTGCCAGCAGCCCAAGACAGTTTTATAATTCACCCCTCCACTTT | CASSPRQFYNSPLHF
TRBJ1-5 | . | TRBV15 | . | TGTGCCACCAGCAGAGGGGAGGCCTTTACGCAGCCCCAGCATTTT | CATSRGEAFTQPQHF
TRBJ1-1 | . | TRBV6-5 | . | TGTGCCAGCAGTTACTCGACCGGGGGCACTGAAGCTTTCTTT | CASSYSTGGTEAFF
TRBJ1-2 | . | TRBV27 | TRBD1 | TGTGCCAGCTCCCCCGGGACAGACTATGGCTACACCTTC | CASSPGTDYGYTF
TRBJ2-7 | . | TRBV12-2 | . | TGTGCAAGTCGCTTAAAAGCGGAGGAATACGAGCAGTACTTC | CASRLKAEEYEQYF
TRBJ2-1 | . | TRBV29-1 | . | TGCAGCGTTGATCAGATCCCTTCCTACAATGAGCAGTTCTTC | CSVDQIPSYNEQFF
TRBJ1-2 | . | TRBV6-6 | TRBD1 | TGTGCCAGCAGTTACGACAGGGGGGACTATGGCTACACCTTC | CASSYDRGDYGYTF
TRBJ2-5 | . | TRBV4-1 | TRBD2 | TGCGCCAGCAGCCAAGGGACTAGCGGGAGGGAGACCCAGTACTTC | CASSQGTSGRETQYF
TRBJ1-4 | . | TRBV3-1/TRBV3-2 | TRBD1 | TGTGCCAGCAGCAACACCGCCGGGACAGGGGACGAAAAACTGTTTTTT | CASSNTAGTGDEKLFF
TRBJ1-1 | . | TRBV7-8 | . | TGTGCCAGCAGCCCTAACGGGCTTACGGGATGGGAAGCTTTCTTT | CASSPNGLTGWEAFF
TRBJ1-2 | . | TRBV10-3 | TRBD1 | TGTGCCATCAGTGAGTCGGACAGGAAGGAATATGGCTACACCTTC | CAISESDRKEYGYTF